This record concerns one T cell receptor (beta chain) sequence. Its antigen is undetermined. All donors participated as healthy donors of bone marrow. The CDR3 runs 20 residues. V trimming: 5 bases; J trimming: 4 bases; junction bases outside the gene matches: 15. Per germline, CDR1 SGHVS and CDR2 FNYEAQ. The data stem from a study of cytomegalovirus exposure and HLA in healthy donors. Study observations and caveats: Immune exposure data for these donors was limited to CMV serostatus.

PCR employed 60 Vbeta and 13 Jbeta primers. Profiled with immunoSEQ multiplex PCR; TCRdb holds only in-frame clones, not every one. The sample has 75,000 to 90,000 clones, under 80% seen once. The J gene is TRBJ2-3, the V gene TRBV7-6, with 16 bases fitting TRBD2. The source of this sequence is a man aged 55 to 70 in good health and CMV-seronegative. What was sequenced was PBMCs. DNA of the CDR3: TGTGCCAGCAGCCGCCGAGCCCCGGGACTAGCGGGGGGGCAGGCAGATACGCAGTATTTT. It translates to CASSRRAPGLAGGQADTQYF.